This T cell receptor beta chain was captured in a study of blood T cell repertoires in COVID-19. Overall study: The origin of the acute and convalescent COVID-19 samples was the United States, Italy and Spain.

The CDR3 has 14 amino acids. Germline assignment: CDR1 KGHSH and CDR2 LQKENI. Trimming pared 3 bases from V and 5 bases from J, leaving 13 bases between. Authors' analysis steps: It was from reference gene primer amplification that nucleated cell counts were estimated. Assay: immunoSEQ multiplex PCR; the TCRdb copy retains only in-frame clones and omits some. The V and J calls and clone size come from that table; D and trimming were worked out from the DNA. The top ten hold around 4% of the sample, which has 70,000 to 95,000 clones, 75% to 95% seen once. This clone was counted only a few times. The sequencing sample was made of peripheral blood. V usage is TRBV18 and J usage is TRBJ1-2; no firm D call. This clonotype was sampled from a woman in her 50s in a cohort sampled during active COVID-19. CDR3 in amino acids: CASSPYSAYYGYTF. DNA of the CDR3: TGTGCCAGCTCACCCTACAGTGCCTATTATGGCTACACCTTC.